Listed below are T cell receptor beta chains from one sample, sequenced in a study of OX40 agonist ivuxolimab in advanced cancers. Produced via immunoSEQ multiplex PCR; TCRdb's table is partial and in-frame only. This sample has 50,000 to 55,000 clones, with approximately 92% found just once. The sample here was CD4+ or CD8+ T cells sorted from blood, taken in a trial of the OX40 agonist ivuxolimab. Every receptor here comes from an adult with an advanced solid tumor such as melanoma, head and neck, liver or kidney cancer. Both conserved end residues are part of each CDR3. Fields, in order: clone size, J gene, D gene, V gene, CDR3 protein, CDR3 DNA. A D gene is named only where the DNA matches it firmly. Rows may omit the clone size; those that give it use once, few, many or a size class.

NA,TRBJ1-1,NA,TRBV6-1,CASSEWGLNTEAFF,TGTGCCAGCAGTGAATGGGGACTGAACACTGAAGCTTTCTTT
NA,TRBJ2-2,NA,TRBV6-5,CASSHRQLAGELFF,TGTGCCAGCAGCCACCGACAGTTGGCCGGGGAGCTGTTTTTT
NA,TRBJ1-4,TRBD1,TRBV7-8,CASSQGQGFQKLFF,TGTGCCAGCAGCCAGGGACAGGGTTTCCAAAAACTGTTTTTT
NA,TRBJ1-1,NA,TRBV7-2,CASSTRQSTEAFF,TGTGCCAGCAGCACGCGACAGAGCACTGAAGCTTTCTTT
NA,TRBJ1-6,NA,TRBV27,CASSLRSPGPSQGSPLHF,TGTGCCAGCAGTTTAAGGTCTCCGGGCCCAAGTCAAGGTTCACCCCTCCACTTT
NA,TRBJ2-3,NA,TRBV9,CASSAGSISDTQYF,TGTGCCAGCAGCGCAGGGAGTATATCCGATACGCAGTATTTT
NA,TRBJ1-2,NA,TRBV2,CASSEGSSYGYTF,TGTGCCAGCAGTGAGGGCAGCTCATATGGCTACACCTTC
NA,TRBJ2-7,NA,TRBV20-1,CSAETTYEQYF,TGCAGTGCTGAAACCACCTACGAGCAGTACTTC
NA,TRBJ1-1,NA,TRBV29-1,CSAGRGNTEAFF,TGCAGCGCTGGGAGGGGGAACACTGAAGCTTTCTTT
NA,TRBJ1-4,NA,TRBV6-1,CASSEGKLGRTNEKLFF,TGTGCCAGCAGTGAGGGAAAGCTGGGCCGAACTAATGAAAAACTGTTTTTT
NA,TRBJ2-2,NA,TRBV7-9,CASSLSSRNTGELFF,TGTGCCAGCAGCTTATCTAGTAGGAACACCGGGGAGCTGTTTTTT
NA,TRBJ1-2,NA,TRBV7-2,CASIIPPVTSGYTF,TGTGCCAGCATCATCCCCCCAGTTACGAGTGGCTACACCTTC
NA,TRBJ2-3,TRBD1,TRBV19,CASSPDRGSTDTQYF,TGTGCCAGTAGTCCGGACAGGGGGAGCACAGATACGCAGTATTTT
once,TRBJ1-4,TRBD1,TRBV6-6,CASTNNRDRGKLFF,TGTGCCAGCACCAACAACCGGGACAGGGGTAAACTGTTTTTT
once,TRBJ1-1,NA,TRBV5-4,CASSLTYTEAFF,TGTGCCAGCAGCTTGACCTACACTGAAGCTTTCTTT
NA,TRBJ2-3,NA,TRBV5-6,CASSLAPRTDTQYF,TGTGCCAGCAGCCTAGCGCCACGCACAGATACGCAGTATTTT
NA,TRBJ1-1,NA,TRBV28,CATLMNTEAFF,TGTGCCACCCTCATGAACACTGAAGCTTTCTTT
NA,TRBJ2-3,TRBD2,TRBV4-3,CASSQEGASGNTDTQYF,TGCGCCAGCAGCCAAGAAGGGGCTAGCGGTAACACAGATACGCAGTATTTT
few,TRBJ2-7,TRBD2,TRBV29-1,CSVDGRGDEQYF,TGCAGCGTTGACGGGAGGGGCGACGAGCAGTACTTC
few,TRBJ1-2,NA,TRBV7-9,CASSLADWGHSGGF,TGTGCCAGCAGCTTAGCGGACTGGGGACACTCCGGTGGGTTC
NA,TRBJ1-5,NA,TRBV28,CASNVRGFQPQHF,TGTGCCAGCAACGTCCGGGGTTTTCAGCCCCAGCATTTT
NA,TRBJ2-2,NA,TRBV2,CASSEGPGKAGELFF,TGTGCCAGCAGTGAAGGGCCAGGGAAGGCCGGGGAGCTGTTTTTT
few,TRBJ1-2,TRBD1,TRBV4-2,CASSQGQGASYGYTF,TGTGCCAGCAGCCAAGGGCAGGGGGCTTCTTATGGCTACACCTTC
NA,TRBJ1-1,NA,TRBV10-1,CASSEDGNTEAFF,TGCGCCAGCAGTGAAGACGGAAACACTGAAGCTTTCTTT
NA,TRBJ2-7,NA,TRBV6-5,CASSYADGSYEQYF,TGTGCCAGCAGTTACGCCGACGGATCCTACGAGCAGTACTTC
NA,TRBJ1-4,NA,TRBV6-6,CASSYSGGEKLFF,TGTGCCAGCAGTTACTCGGGGGGTGAAAAACTGTTTTTT
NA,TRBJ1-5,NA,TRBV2,CASSGSSQSQPQHF,TGTGCCAGCAGTGGGTCTTCCCAGAGCCAGCCCCAGCATTTT
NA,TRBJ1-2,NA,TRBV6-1,CASSTHRDGYGYTF,TGTGCCAGCAGTACCCACAGGGATGGCTATGGCTACACCTTC
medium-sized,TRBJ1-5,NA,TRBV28,CASSPRRGNQPQHF,TGTGCCAGCAGTCCGAGGAGGGGAAATCAGCCCCAGCATTTT
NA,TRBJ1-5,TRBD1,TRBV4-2,CASSQGQGGQPQHF,TGTGCCAGCAGCCAAGGACAGGGAGGTCAGCCCCAGCATTTT
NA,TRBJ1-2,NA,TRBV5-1,CASSKDIGNYGYTF,TGCGCCAGCTCAAAAGACATAGGGAACTATGGCTACACCTTC
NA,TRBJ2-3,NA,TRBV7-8,CASSLALAGDTQYF,TGTGCCAGCAGCTTAGCACTAGCAGGGGATACGCAGTATTTT
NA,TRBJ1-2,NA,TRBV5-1,CASTPLDGTFNYGYTF,TGCGCCAGCACCCCTCTTGACGGTACCTTTAACTATGGCTACACCTTC
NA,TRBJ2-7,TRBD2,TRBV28,CASSAPGTSGIYEQYF,TGTGCCAGCAGCGCACCCGGGACTAGCGGGATCTACGAGCAGTACTTC
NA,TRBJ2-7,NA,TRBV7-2,CASSSQRGTSYEQYF,TGTGCCAGCAGCTCGCAGAGAGGTACGAGCTACGAGCAGTACTTC
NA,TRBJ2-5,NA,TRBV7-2,CASSSRGRSQETQYF,TGTGCCAGCAGCTCGCGAGGACGGTCACAAGAGACCCAGTACTTC
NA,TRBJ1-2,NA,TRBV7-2,CASSYRVLYGYTF,TGTGCCAGCAGCTATAGGGTTCTCTATGGCTACACCTTC
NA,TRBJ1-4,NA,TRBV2,CASSGGADTFEKLFF,TGTGCCAGCAGTGGGGGGGCAGACACATTTGAAAAACTGTTTTTT
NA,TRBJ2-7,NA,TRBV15,CATSRDQGPYEQYF,TGTGCCACCAGCAGAGACCAGGGACCCTACGAGCAGTACTTC
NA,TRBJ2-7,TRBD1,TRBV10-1,CASSRDRTSYEQYF,TGCGCCAGCAGCCGGGACAGGACCTCCTACGAGCAGTACTTC